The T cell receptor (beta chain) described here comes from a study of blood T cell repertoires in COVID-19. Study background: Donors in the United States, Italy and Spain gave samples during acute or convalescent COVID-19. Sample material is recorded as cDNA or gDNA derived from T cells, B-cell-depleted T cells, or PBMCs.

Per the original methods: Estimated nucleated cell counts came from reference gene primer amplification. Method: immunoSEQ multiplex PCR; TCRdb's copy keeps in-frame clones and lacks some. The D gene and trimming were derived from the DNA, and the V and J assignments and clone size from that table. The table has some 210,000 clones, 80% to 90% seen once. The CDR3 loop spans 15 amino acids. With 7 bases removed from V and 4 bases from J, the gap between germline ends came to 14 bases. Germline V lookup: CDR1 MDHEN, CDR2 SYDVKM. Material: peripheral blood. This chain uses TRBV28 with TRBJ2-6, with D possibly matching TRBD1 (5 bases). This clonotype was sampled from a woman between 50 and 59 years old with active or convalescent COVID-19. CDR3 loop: CASTLGVPGANVLTF. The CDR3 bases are TGTGCCAGCACCTTAGGGGTCCCCGGGGCCAACGTCCTGACTTTC. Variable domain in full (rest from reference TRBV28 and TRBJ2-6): DVKVTQSSRYLVKRTGEKVFLECVQDMDHENMFWYRQDPGLGLRLIYFSYDVKMKEKGDIPEGYSVSREKKERFSLILESASTNQTSMYLCASTLGVPGANVLTFGAGSRLTVL.